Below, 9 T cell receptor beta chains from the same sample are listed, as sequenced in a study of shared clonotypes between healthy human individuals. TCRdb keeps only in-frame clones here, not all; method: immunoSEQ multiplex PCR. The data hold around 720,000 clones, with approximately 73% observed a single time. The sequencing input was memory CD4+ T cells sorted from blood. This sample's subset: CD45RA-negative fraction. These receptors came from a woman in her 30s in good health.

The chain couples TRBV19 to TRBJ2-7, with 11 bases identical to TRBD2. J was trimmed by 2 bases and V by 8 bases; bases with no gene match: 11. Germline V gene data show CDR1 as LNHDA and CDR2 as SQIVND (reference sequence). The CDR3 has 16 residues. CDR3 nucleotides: TGTGCCAGTGGCCGAAGGGCTAGCGGGGGGACCTACGAGCAGTACTTC. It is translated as CASGRRASGGTYEQYF.

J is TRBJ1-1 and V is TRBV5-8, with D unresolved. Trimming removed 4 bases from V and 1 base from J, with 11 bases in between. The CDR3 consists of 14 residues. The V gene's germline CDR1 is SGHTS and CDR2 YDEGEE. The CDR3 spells CASSRRTGNTEAFF. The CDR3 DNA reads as TGTGCCAGCAGCCGACGGACGGGGAACACTGAAGCTTTCTTT. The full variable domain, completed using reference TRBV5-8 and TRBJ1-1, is EAGVTQSPTHLIKTRGQQATLRCSPISGHTSVYWYQQALGLGLQFLLWYDEGEERNRGNFPPRFSGRQFPNYSSELNVNALELEDSALYLCASSRRTGNTEAFFGQGTRLTVV.

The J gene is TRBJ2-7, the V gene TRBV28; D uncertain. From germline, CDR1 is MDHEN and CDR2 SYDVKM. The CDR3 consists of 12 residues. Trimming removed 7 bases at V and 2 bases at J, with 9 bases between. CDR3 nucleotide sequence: TGTGCCAGCAAATCACAGACCTACGAGCAGTACTTC. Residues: CASKSQTYEQYF.

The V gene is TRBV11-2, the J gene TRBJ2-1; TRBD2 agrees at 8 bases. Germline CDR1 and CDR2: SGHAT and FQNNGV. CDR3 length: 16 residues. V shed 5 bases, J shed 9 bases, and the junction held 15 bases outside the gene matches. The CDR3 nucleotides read TGTGCCAGCAGCGACAGACCCCGGGAGGGCGGGACTGAGCAGTTCTTC. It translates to CASSDRPREGGTEQFF. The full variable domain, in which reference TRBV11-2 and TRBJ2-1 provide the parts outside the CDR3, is EAGVAQSPRYKIIEKRQSVAFWCNPISGHATLYWYQQILGQGPKLLIQFQNNGVVDDSQLPKDRFSAERLKGVDSTLKIQPAKLEDSAVYLCASSDRPREGGTEQFFGPGTRLTVL.

CDR3: CASIDSGAGSNQPQHF. The CDR3 DNA follows: TGTGCCAGCATTGATTCGGGGGCGGGTAGCAATCAGCCCCAGCATTTT. This chain connects TRBV28 to TRBJ1-5, with D tentatively TRBD1 (6 bases). The V end lost 7 bases, the J end lost 0 bases, and 16 bases lay between the germline ends. This CDR3 region has 16 residues. Germline lookup yields CDR1 MDHEN and CDR2 SYDVKM. The complete variable domain, with remaining parts taken from reference TRBV28 and TRBJ1-5, reads DVKVTQSSRYLVKRTGEKVFLECVQDMDHENMFWYRQDPGLGLRLIYFSYDVKMKEKGDIPEGYSVSREKKERFSLILESASTNQTSMYLCASIDSGAGSNQPQHFGDGTRLSIL.

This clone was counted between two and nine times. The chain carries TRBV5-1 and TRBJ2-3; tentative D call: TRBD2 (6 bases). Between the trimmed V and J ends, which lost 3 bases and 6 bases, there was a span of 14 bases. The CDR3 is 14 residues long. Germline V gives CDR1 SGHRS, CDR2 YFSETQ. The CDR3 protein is CASSSKGGGDTQYF. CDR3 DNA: TGCGCCAGCAGCTCAAAGGGTGGAGGGGATACGCAGTATTTT.

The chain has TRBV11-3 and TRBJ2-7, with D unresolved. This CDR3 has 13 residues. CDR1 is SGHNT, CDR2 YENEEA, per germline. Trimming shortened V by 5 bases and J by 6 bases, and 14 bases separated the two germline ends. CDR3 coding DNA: TGTGCCAGCAGCCCGACCTATAAGACCGAGCAGTACTTC. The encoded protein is CASSPTYKTEQYF. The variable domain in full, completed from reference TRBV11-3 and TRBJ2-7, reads EAGVVQSPRYKIIEKKQPVAFWCNPISGHNTLYWYLQNLGQGPELLIRYENEEAVDDSQLPKDRFSAERLKGVDSTLKIQPAELGDSAVYLCASSPTYKTEQYFGPGTRLTVT.

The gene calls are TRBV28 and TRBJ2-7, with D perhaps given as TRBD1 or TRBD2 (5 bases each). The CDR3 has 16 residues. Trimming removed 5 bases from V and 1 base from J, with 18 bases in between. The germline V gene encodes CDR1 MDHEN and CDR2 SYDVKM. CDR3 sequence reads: CASSATGIGTSYEQYF. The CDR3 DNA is TGTGCCAGCAGTGCTACCGGGATCGGGACGTCCTACGAGCAGTACTTC.

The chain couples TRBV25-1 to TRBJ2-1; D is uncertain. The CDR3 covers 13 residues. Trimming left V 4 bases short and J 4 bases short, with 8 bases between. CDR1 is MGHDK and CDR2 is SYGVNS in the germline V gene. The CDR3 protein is CASSGTPYNEQFF. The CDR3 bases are TGTGCCAGCAGTGGGACCCCTTACAATGAGCAGTTCTTC. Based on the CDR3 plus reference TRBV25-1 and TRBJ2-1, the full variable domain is EADIYQTPRYLVIGTGKKITLECSQTMGHDKMYWYQQDPGMELHLIHYSYGVNSTEKGDLSSESTVSRIRTEHFPLTLESARPSHTSQYLCASSGTPYNEQFFGPGTRLTVL.